This entry features one TCR beta chain sequence. Original data processing: How many nucleated cells were present was estimated from reference gene primer amplification. The repertoire was sequenced with immunoSEQ multiplex PCR; TCRdb's copy has only in-frame clones and lacks some. V and J calls and clone size come straight from that table; D and trimming were deduced from the DNA. The table records about 140,000 clones, roughly 76% of them present only once. Per germline, CDR1 MNHEY and CDR2 SVGAGI. After removal of 6 bases from V and 2 bases from J, the junction contained 4 bases not matched to a gene. The CDR3 contains 14 residues. This specimen belongs to a study of blood T cell repertoires in COVID-19. Background on the study: Some COVID-19 samples were acute and others convalescent; all came from the United States, Italy and Spain. In each case, the material was cDNA or gDNA derived from T cells, B-cell-depleted T cells, or PBMCs.

The TCR originated in a woman aged 45-60 years with active or convalescent COVID-19. V gene TRBV6-5 combines with J gene TRBJ2-3, with 8 bases lining up with TRBD2. What was sequenced was peripheral blood. CDR3 sequence (DNA): TGTGCCAGCAGGTTAGCGGGATACACAGATACGCAGTATTTT. Its translation: CASRLAGYTDTQYF.